These T cell receptor beta chains were read from a single sample in a study of T-cell reconstitution after alpha-beta-depleted transplantation in children. TCRdb fed the PCR reads into MiXCR, producing one record per CDR3 protein. The repertoire holds under 850,000 distinct CDR3 sequences, with under 15% as singletons. Source: PBMCs, taken before TCRalphabeta/CD19-depleted stem cell transplant. The receptors stem from a girl aged 2 to 9 with congenital amegakaryocytic thrombocytopenia, due to receive a stem cell transplant. Both conserved end residues are part of each CDR3. Each record gives: J gene, clone size, V gene, CDR3 length, D gene, CDR3 protein, CDR3 DNA. The D gene is left open where the match is weak. For some rows the clone size is stated as once, few or many, or as a class when expanded; others skip it.

TRBJ1-2	few	TRBV4-1	15	TRBD1	CASSQDSQGARGYTF	TGCGCCAGCAGCCAAGATTCGCAGGGGGCGCGGGGCTACACCTTC
TRBJ1-1	once	TRBV5-1	16	NA	CASSLVGSTGSPEALF	TGCGCCAGCAGCTTGGTAGGTAGTACAGGGTCCCCGGAAGCTCTCTTT
TRBJ2-7	few	TRBV28	15	NA	CASSFTEGASYEQYF	TGTGCCAGCAGTTTCACAGAGGGAGCCTCCTACGAGCAGTACTTC
TRBJ2-6	many	TRBV15	19	NA	CATSGGDTRLRMGANVLTF	TGTGCCACCAGCGGTGGGGACACCCGTTTAAGAATGGGGGCCAACGTCCTGACTTTC
TRBJ2-5	NA	TRBV5-6	15	NA	CASSRRGVEQETQYF	TGTGCCAGCAGCCGCAGGGGAGTGGAGCAAGAGACCCAGTACTTC
TRBJ2-1	many	TRBV5-1	13	TRBD2	CASSSEPGLEQFF	TGCGCCAGCAGCTCGGAACCGGGACTAGAGCAGTTCTTC
TRBJ2-5	NA	TRBV12-3/TRBV12-4	16	TRBD2	CASSLRGRDPQDTQYF	TGTGCCAGCAGTTTACGTGGGAGGGATCCTCAAGATACCCAGTACTTC
TRBJ1-5	many	TRBV15	16	NA	CATSIHRTDSNQPQHF	TGTGCCACCAGCATCCACAGGACGGATAGCAATCAGCCCCAGCATTTT
TRBJ1-1	few	TRBV20-1	17	TRBD1	CSARDRGTGFYNTEAFF	TGCAGTGCTAGAGATCGAGGGACAGGGTTTTATAACACTGAAGCTTTCTTT
TRBJ2-7	few	TRBV20-1	14	TRBD2	CSARGRDYFYEQYF	TGCAGTGCTAGAGGCCGGGACTACTTCTACGAGCAGTACTTC
TRBJ2-5	many	TRBV12-3/TRBV12-4	14	TRBD2	CASSFTLAEETQYF	TGTGCCAGCAGTTTTACGCTAGCGGAAGAGACCCAGTACTTC
TRBJ1-2	many	TRBV20-1	12	NA	CSASRGSGGYTF	TGCAGTGCTAGTCGGGGATCGGGTGGCTACACCTTC
TRBJ2-2	NA	TRBV7-9	14	NA	CASSRDGHTGELFF	TGTGCCAGCAGTCGGGACGGCCACACCGGGGAGCTGTTTTTT
TRBJ1-5	NA	TRBV20-1	15	NA	CSASTQLYSNQPQHF	TGCAGTGCTTCGACCCAGCTATATAGCAATCAGCCCCAGCATTTT
TRBJ2-5	few	TRBV7-8	17	TRBD1	CASSYSPAGGLKETQYF	TGTGCCAGCAGCTATTCGCCGGCAGGGGGCTTGAAAGAGACCCAGTACTTC
TRBJ2-5	NA	TRBV5-1	14	TRBD1	CASSSFGTGETQYF	TGCGCCAGCAGCTCCTTCGGGACAGGGGAGACCCAGTACTTC
TRBJ2-3	NA	TRBV9	16	NA	CASSVGQGVNTDTQYF	TGTGCCAGCAGCGTAGGGCAGGGCGTAAACACAGATACGCAGTATTTT
TRBJ2-1	NA	TRBV7-8	12	NA	CASSSSQGEQFF	TGTGCCAGCAGCTCCAGCCAGGGTGAGCAGTTCTTC